The present TCR beta chain was sequenced within a study of cytomegalovirus exposure and HLA in healthy donors. As for the study in general: An early release of data contained 70 million to 95 million unique TCRs, which came from HLA-typed donors.

The PCR employed 60 Vbeta primers together with 13 Jbeta primers. Measured with immunoSEQ multiplex PCR; TCRdb has only the in-frame clones, and not every one. The sample lists 160,000 or so clones; around three quarters were seen once. General study findings and limits: Some V segments (TRBV6-2 and TRBV6-3 among them) were excluded as indistinguishable. In a later analysis, CMV-associated beta chains were mostly HLA-associated, it appeared.

A remark on this clone: Its antigen remains unknown.

The germline V and J ends were trimmed by 2 bases and 5 bases, with 12 bases remaining between them. CDR1 MGHDK and CDR2 SYGVNS come from the germline V gene. This CDR3 spans 15 amino acids. The gene calls are TRBV25-1 and TRBJ1-4; D is perhaps TRBD1 (5 bases). The sample taken for sequencing was PBMCs. The sequence derives from a man under 40 in good health and CMV-seropositive. The CDR3 region has the DNA TGTGCCAGCAGTGAAGACAGCTTCGGGAATGAAAAACTGTTTTTT. It encodes CASSEDSFGNEKLFF.